The 27 T cell receptor beta chains listed next were all sequenced from one sample in a study of T cell responses to AZD1222 COVID-19 vaccine. This table comes from immunoSEQ multiplex PCR, and its TCRdb copy is limited to in-frame clones, with some not included. The sample shows 120,000 or so clones, 85% to 90% of them seen only once. Sequencing used peripheral blood, obtained 28 days after the second AZD1222 dose. The receptors here all came from an adult who received the AZD1222 COVID-19 vaccine.

This clone was observed a handful of times. The rearrangement joins TRBV4-3 to TRBJ2-1, with 10 nucleotides matching TRBD2. The CDR3 has 15 residues. The V gene's germline CDR1 is LGHNA and CDR2 YSLEER. J lost 8 bases, V lost 2 bases, and 6 bases had no gene match. The CDR3 loop is CASSQLAGESYEQFF. CDR3 DNA sequence: TGCGCCAGCAGCCAACTAGCGGGGGAGTCTTATGAGCAGTTCTTC.

This clone was detected only once. The chain is built from TRBV2 and TRBJ2-2, with a weak D call TRBD2 (6 bases). Trimming shortened V by 3 bases and J by 0 bases, and 11 bases separated the two germline ends. CDR3 size: 16 residues. Germline lookup yields CDR1 SNHLY and CDR2 FYNNEI. The CDR3 region is CASSEKGLANTGELFF. CDR3 nucleotides: TGTGCCAGCAGTGAGAAGGGACTCGCGAACACCGGGGAGCTGTTTTTT.

V usage is TRBV7-6 and J usage is TRBJ2-3, with TRBD2 as a possible D gene (6 bases). The germline V gene has CDR1 SGHVS and CDR2 FNYEAQ. This CDR3 comprises 14 residues. V was clipped by 5 bases and J by 4 bases, with 13 bases between them. The CDR3 region is CASSPTSRADTQYF. Written as DNA, the CDR3 is TGTGCCAGCAGCCCGACTAGTAGGGCAGATACGCAGTATTTT.

The chain joins TRBV5-1 to TRBJ2-3, with D possibly TRBD2 on 7 matching bases. The V and J ends lost 0 bases and 2 bases respectively, with 10 bases between them. Germline V lookup: CDR1 SGHRS, CDR2 YFSETQ. This CDR3 is 15 amino acids long. The CDR3 sequence: CASSLDGGATDTQYF. The CDR3 DNA reads as TGCGCCAGCAGCTTGGATGGGGGGGCCACAGATACGCAGTATTTT.

This chain links TRBV27 with TRBJ1-5, with 7 bases lining up with TRBD1. Trimming cost V 8 bases and J 0 bases; bases outside gene matches: 7. Germline CDR1 is MNHEY and CDR2 is SMNVEV (reference sequence). The length of the CDR3 is 15 residues. Here the CDR3 reads CASPDRMYSNQPQHF. Written as DNA, the CDR3 is TGTGCCAGCCCGGACAGGATGTATAGCAATCAGCCCCAGCATTTT.

The chain carries TRBV3-1 (or the pseudogene TRBV3-2) and TRBJ1-1; D remains unclear. V shed 5 bases and J shed 1 base, with 11 bases lying between them. CDR3 length: 14 residues. CDR1 and CDR2 from the germline V gene are LGHDT and YNNKEL (reference sequence). The CDR3 loop is CASSYWKENTEAFF. DNA for the CDR3: TGTGCCAGCAGCTACTGGAAGGAGAACACTGAAGCTTTCTTT.

Of note for this clone: Other DNA variants within this sample encode the same CDR3. The chain has TRBV7-9 and TRBJ1-3; no firm D call. V lost 0 bases and J 0 bases, leaving 9 bases between the germline ends. The CDR3 loop spans 16 amino acids. Germline V gene sequence: CDR1 SEHNR, CDR2 FQNEAQ (reference sequence). CDR3 protein: CASSLAVGSSGNTIYF. CDR3 coding DNA: TGTGCCAGCAGCTTAGCTGTGGGGTCCTCTGGAAACACCATATATTTT.

The J gene is TRBJ2-7, the V gene TRBV9; a possible D gene is TRBD1 (6 bases). This CDR3 is built from 14 residues. Trimming pared 0 bases from V and 7 bases from J, leaving 14 bases between. CDR1 SGDLS and CDR2 YYNGEE come from the germline V gene. The CDR3 DNA is TGTGCCAGCAGCGTAGGACACAGGGCGGGTGAGCAGTACTTC. Residues: CASSVGHRAGEQYF.

This clone was recorded a few times. The chain links TRBV11-2 to TRBJ1-6; D gene unclear. Trimming cost V 2 bases and J 7 bases, with 9 bases left between them. The length of the CDR3 is 14 residues. CDR1 and CDR2 (germline): SGHAT, FQNNGV. The CDR3 spells CASSLTLGNSPLHF. The CDR3 DNA reads TGTGCCAGCAGCTTAACATTGGGGAATTCACCCCTCCACTTT.

This chain links TRBV25-1 with TRBJ1-2; 10 positions agree with TRBD1. The CDR3 covers 15 residues. V shed 2 bases and J 4 bases; nucleotides not matched to a gene: 4. CDR1 MGHDK and CDR2 SYGVNS come from the germline V gene. Here the CDR3 DNA reads TGTGCCAGCAGTGAAGTGGGGACAGGGGTCTATGGCTACACCTTC. This codes for CASSEVGTGVYGYTF.

This clone was seen ten or more times. V gene TRBV27 combines with J gene TRBJ2-1, with a weak D call TRBD1 (5 bases). Germline CDR1 and CDR2: MNHEY and SMNVEV (reference sequence). The V end was cut by 5 bases, the J end by 4 bases, with 12 bases between. This CDR3 comprises 14 residues. CDR3 amino acids: CASSLSAGYNEQFF. CDR3 sequence (DNA): TGTGCCAGCAGTCTGTCCGCAGGGTACAATGAGCAGTTCTTC.

The chain has TRBV5-4 and TRBJ2-1; D gene unclear. Germline CDR1 and CDR2: SGHNT and YYREEE (reference sequence). There are 13 residues in the CDR3. Trimming took 0 bases from V and 2 from J, leaving 3 bases between them. The CDR3 nucleotides are TGTGCCAGCAGCTTGGTTACCTACAATGAGCAGTTCTTC. Encoded protein: CASSLVTYNEQFF.

This chain joins TRBV15 and TRBJ2-5, with no clear D. The CDR3 contains 13 residues. V was pared by 1 base and J by 1 base, with 4 bases between. Germline V gene sequence: CDR1 LNHNV, CDR2 YYDKDF (reference sequence). CDR3 amino acids: CATSRAVQETQYF. CDR3 sequence (DNA): TGTGCCACCAGCAGAGCAGTCCAAGAGACCCAGTACTTC.

The chain employs TRBV6-5 and TRBJ2-2; D is possibly TRBD1 (6 bases). CDR1 is MNHEY, CDR2 SVGAGI, per germline. The CDR3 sequence is 13 residues long. V lost 6 bases, J lost 6 bases, and 11 bases lay in between. The CDR3 loop is CASRAQGAGELFF. The DNA for the CDR3 is TGTGCCAGCAGGGCACAGGGAGCCGGGGAGCTGTTTTTT.

The chain is built from TRBV3-1 (or the pseudogene TRBV3-2) and TRBJ1-1, with D possibly TRBD1 on 5 matching bases. The CDR3 loop spans 16 amino acids. CDR1 and CDR2 from the germline V gene are LGHDT and YNNKEL (reference sequence). The germline V and J ends were trimmed by 4 bases and 4 bases, with 19 bases remaining between them. For the CDR3, the DNA is TGTGCCAGCAGCCGAAGACCCAGGGCGGCGGGCACTGAAGCTTTCTTT. Protein: CASSRRPRAAGTEAFF.

This rearrangement joins TRBV7-8 to TRBJ2-7, with D perhaps given as TRBD1 or TRBD2 (6 bases each). CDR1 and CDR2 from the germline V gene are SGHVS and FQNEAQ. The CDR3 consists of 15 residues. V shed 5 bases and J shed 0 bases, with 14 bases lying between them. Here the CDR3 DNA reads TGTGCCAGCAGCAGAACCGGGGGCAACTCCTACGAGCAGTACTTC. Its translation is CASSRTGGNSYEQYF. The variable domain in full, completed from reference TRBV7-8 and TRBJ2-7, reads GAGVSQSPRYKVAKRGQDVALRCDPISGHVSLFWYQQALGQGPEFLTYFQNEAQLDKSGLPSDRFFAERPEGSVSTLKIQRTQQEDSAVYLCASSRTGGNSYEQYFGPGTRLTVT.

The chain uses TRBV10-1 and TRBJ1-1; D remains unclear. The V end was cut by 4 bases, the J end by 1 base, with 7 bases between. Germline V gene lookup returns CDR1 WNHNN and CDR2 SYGVQD (reference sequence). CDR3 length: 13 amino acids. CDR3 sequence (DNA): TGCGCCAGCAGTGCCCAGGAGAACACTGAAGCTTTCTTT. Translated, it gives CASSAQENTEAFF.

V gene TRBV3-1 (or the pseudogene TRBV3-2) combines with J gene TRBJ2-2; D may be TRBD2 (6 bases). This CDR3 is built from 17 residues. Deletions cut 6 bases from V and 4 bases from J, with 21 bases between. The germline V gene encodes CDR1 LGHDT and CDR2 YNNKEL (reference sequence). The chain's CDR3 is CASRQKKGGVSTGELFF. The CDR3 DNA follows: TGTGCCAGCAGACAAAAAAAAGGAGGGGTTAGCACCGGGGAGCTGTTTTTT.

This clone was seen only once. The V call is TRBV6-6, the J call TRBJ2-5, with D unresolved. This CDR3 has 15 amino acids. The V end lost 0 bases, the J end lost 5 bases, and 13 bases lay between the germline ends. The germline gives CDR1 MNHNY, CDR2 SVGAGI (reference sequence). CDR3 DNA: TGTGCCAGCAGTTACTCTGAGGCCTTGGGGGAGACCCAGTACTTC. As protein: CASSYSEALGETQYF.

The V call is TRBV12-5, the J call TRBJ2-5; 10 positions match TRBD1. V dropped 7 bases and J dropped 5; count of bases not matched to a gene: 4. This CDR3 is 13 amino acids long. CDR1 and CDR2 from the germline V gene are LGHNT and FRNRAP. CDR3: CASVPDRGETQYF. The DNA for the CDR3 is TGTGCTAGTGTCCCGGACAGGGGGGAGACCCAGTACTTC.

V usage is TRBV7-9 and J usage is TRBJ2-4, with TRBD2 as a possible D gene (6 bases). V shed 6 bases and J shed 0 bases, with 12 bases lying between them. This CDR3 has 15 amino acids. From germline, CDR1 is SEHNR and CDR2 FQNEAQ (reference sequence). The CDR3 sequence is CASRWAGGAKNIQYF. The DNA for the CDR3 is TGTGCCAGCAGATGGGCCGGGGGAGCCAAAAACATTCAGTACTTC.

This CDR3 reads CASWRPPNYGYTF. The CDR3 DNA is TGTGCCAGCTGGAGGCCCCCTAACTATGGCTACACCTTC. This chain connects TRBV19 to TRBJ1-2; no clear D. CDR3 length: 13 residues. Between the trimmed V and J ends, which lost 9 bases and 0 bases, there was a span of 11 bases. Germline loops: CDR1 LNHDA, CDR2 SQIVND (reference sequence).

V usage is TRBV19 and J usage is TRBJ2-7; weak D call: TRBD1 (6 bases). This CDR3 is 14 amino acids long. Germline-derived CDR1 and CDR2 are LNHDA and SQIVND (reference sequence). V was shortened by 3 bases and J by 2 bases, with 11 bases between the two germline ends. The CDR3 loop reads CASSITGQTYEQYF. In DNA, the CDR3 is TGTGCCAGTAGTATCACCGGACAGACCTACGAGCAGTACTTC.

The V and J genes are TRBV19 and TRBJ2-7, with 10 bases aligning to TRBD1. The CDR3 totals 14 residues. The V and J ends lost 4 bases and 7 bases, in that order; junction bases with no gene match: 7. CDR1 is LNHDA, CDR2 SQIVND, per germline (reference sequence). The CDR3 region is CASSRDRGLREQYF. The CDR3 coding sequence is TGTGCCAGTAGTAGGGACAGGGGCCTACGAGAGCAGTACTTC. The full variable domain, in which reference TRBV19 and TRBJ2-7 provide the parts outside the CDR3, is DGGITQSPKYLFRKEGQNVTLSCEQNLNHDAMYWYRQDPGQGLRLIYYSQIVNDFQKGDIAEGYSVSREKKESFPLTVTSAQKNPTAFYLCASSRDRGLREQYFGPGTRLTVT.

For this clone: Other DNA sequences in the same sample also yield this CDR3. The V gene is TRBV19, the J gene TRBJ1-5, with TRBD1 matching 10 bases. Trimming took 6 bases from V and 7 from J; bases not matched to a gene: 6. CDR3 length equals 14 residues. Germline lookup yields CDR1 LNHDA and CDR2 SQIVND (reference sequence). CDR3 loop: CASSPTGGGQPQHF. CDR3 nucleotides: TGTGCCAGTAGCCCGACAGGGGGCGGGCAGCCCCAGCATTTT.

This clone showed up just a few times. The V gene is TRBV7-9, the J gene TRBJ1-4; TRBD1 aligns across 8 bases. After removal of 5 bases from V and 8 bases from J, the junction contained 7 bases not matched to a gene. The CDR3 sequence is 14 residues long. Germline V CDR1 and CDR2: SEHNR, FQNEAQ (reference sequence). As DNA, the CDR3 is TGTGCCAGCAGCCAGGGGGCCGCATTGGAAAAACTGTTTTTT. As protein: CASSQGAALEKLFF.

CDR3 bases: TGTGCCAGCAGCTTAGCGGGAGCAGGTAACACTGAAGCTTTCTTT. This sequence encodes CASSLAGAGNTEAFF. V gene TRBV7-8 combines with J gene TRBJ1-1; D not resolved. V was pared by 0 bases and J by 2 bases, with 10 bases between. The V gene's germline CDR1 is SGHVS and CDR2 FQNEAQ. The CDR3 is 15 amino acids.